This T cell receptor (beta chain) was sequenced in a study of T-cell memory formation after mild COVID-19. A single record per CDR3 protein comes from TCRdb applying MiXCR to the 5' RACE reads. The sample includes just under 350,000 distinct CDR3 sequences, under 15% of them seen just once. Ten or more counts support this clonotype. The sequenced material came from PBMCs or a T cell subset sorted from them (not recorded which). This receptor was taken from a man between 18 and 35 years old who had mild COVID-19 (a few samples of this study predate the infection). Cell type and time point are not known.

The CDR3 nucleotides are TGTGCCAGCAGCCAAGGCCCGGATACGCAGTATTTT. Protein product: CASSQGPDTQYF. The chain uses TRBV16 and TRBJ2-3; the D is unclear. In germline, CDR1 is KGHSY, CDR2 FQNENV. The CDR3 runs 12 residues. The germline V and J ends were trimmed by 2 bases and 6 bases, with 6 bases remaining between them.